The source of this T cell receptor beta chain is a study of T-cell reconstitution after alpha-beta-depleted transplantation in children. Preparation of the TCRbeta library was carried out with unique molecular identifiers. TCRdb reprocessed the PCR reads via MiXCR and lists one record per CDR3 protein. Of 490,000 or so distinct CDR3 sequences listed, about an eighth are singletons. This CDR3 spans 14 amino acids. Germline V lookup: CDR1 LNHDA, CDR2 SQIVND (reference sequence). V lost 3 bases and J 0 bases, leaving 9 bases between the germline ends. This clonotype appeared a single time. The source is a human donor who donated a stem cell graft to a child with combined immunodeficiency. This chain connects TRBV19 to TRBJ2-7; no reliable D call. The specimen comprised PBMCs from the stem cell graft donor, sampled from the stem cell graft. The CDR3 DNA follows: TGTGCCAGTAGTATGTTCGGAGCCTCCTACGAGCAGTACTTC. Protein: CASSMFGASYEQYF.